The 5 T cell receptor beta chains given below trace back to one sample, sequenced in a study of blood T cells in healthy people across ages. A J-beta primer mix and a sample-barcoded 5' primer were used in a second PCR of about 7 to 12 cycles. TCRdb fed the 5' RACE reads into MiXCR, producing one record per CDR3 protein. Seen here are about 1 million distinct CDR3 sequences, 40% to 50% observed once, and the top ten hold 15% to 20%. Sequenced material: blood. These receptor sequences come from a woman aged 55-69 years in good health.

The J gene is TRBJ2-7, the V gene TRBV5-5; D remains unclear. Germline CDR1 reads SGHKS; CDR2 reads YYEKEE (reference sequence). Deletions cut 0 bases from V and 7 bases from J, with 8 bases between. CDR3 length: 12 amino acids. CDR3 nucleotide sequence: TGTGCCAGCAGCTTGGCCGTGGTAGAGCAGTACTTC. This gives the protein CASSLAVVEQYF.

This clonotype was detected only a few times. The CDR3 sequence: CASSREGPSKQYF. DNA of the CDR3: TGTGCCAGCAGCAGGGAGGGACCCTCAAAGCAGTACTTC. This chain joins TRBV28 and TRBJ2-7; 7 nucleotides match TRBD2. The trim removed 6 bases at V and 8 bases at J, leaving 10 bases unmatched. The CDR3 runs to 13 residues. Germline-derived CDR1 and CDR2 are MDHEN and SYDVKM.

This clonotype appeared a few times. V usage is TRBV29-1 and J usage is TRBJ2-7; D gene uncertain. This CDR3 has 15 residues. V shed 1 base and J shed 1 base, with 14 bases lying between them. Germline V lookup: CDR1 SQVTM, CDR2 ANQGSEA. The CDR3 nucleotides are TGCAGCGTTGAAGGGGGTTACCCCGGGTCCTACGAGCAGTACTTC. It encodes CSVEGGYPGSYEQYF.

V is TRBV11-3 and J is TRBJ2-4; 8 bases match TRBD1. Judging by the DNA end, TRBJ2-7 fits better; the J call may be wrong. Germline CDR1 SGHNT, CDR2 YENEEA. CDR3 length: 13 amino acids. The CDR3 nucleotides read TGTGCCAGCAGCTTCAGGACAGGGTTCGAGCAGTACTTC. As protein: CASSFRTGFEQYF.

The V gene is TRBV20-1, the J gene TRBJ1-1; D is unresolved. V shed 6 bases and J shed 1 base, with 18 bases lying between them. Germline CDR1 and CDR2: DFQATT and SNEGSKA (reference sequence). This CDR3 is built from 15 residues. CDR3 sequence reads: CSARPSSRANTEAFF. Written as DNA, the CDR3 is TGCAGTGCCAGACCGTCTTCGCGGGCGAACACTGAAGCTTTCTTT.